This T cell receptor (beta chain) was retrieved from a study of response to subunit inactivated influenza vaccine. Notes on the study in general: Seasonal influenza vaccination, on each occasion, was suggested by the authors to recruit few new T cells.

This clonotype was counted at least ten times. Its antigen is undetermined. Germline CDR1 DFQATT, CDR2 SNEGSKA (reference sequence). After removal of 3 bases from V and 2 bases from J, the junction contained 5 bases not matched to a gene. The CDR3 is 15 residues long. TCRdb re-called the RT-PCR reads with MiXCR, one entry per CDR3 protein. Among about 500,000 distinct CDR3 sequences listed, approximately 7.8% were seen once. Sequenced material: PBMCs from blood, taken roughly 24 months after vaccination. The gene calls are TRBV20-1 and TRBJ2-2; 8 bases align to TRBD1. This sequence originates from a man aged 45 to 75 who received an inactivated influenza vaccine. The CDR3 bases are TGCAGTGCTAGGGACAGGGAAGCCAACACCGGGGAGCTGTTTTTT. It is translated as CSARDREANTGELFF.